Listed below are T cell receptor beta chains from one sample, sequenced in a study of shared clonotypes between healthy human individuals. Here immunoSEQ multiplex PCR was the method, and the copy in TCRdb shows in-frame clones only, minus some. The sample carries roughly 1,500,000 clones, about 98.5% recorded once. The specimen was naive CD4+ T cells sorted from blood. Receptor source: a young man in good health. CDR3s include the opening cysteine and the closing phenylalanine or tryptophan. Each record gives: V gene, J gene, clone size, CDR3 protein. Clone sizes are given selectively: once, few, many, or a class where the clone is expanded.

>TRBV18|TRBJ2-1|once
CASSPGTGVAGTYYNEQFF
>TRBV27|TRBJ2-7|once
CASSPRGVREQYF
>TRBV29-1|TRBJ2-1|-
CSTSPGGGATTTHEQFF
>TRBV5-5|TRBJ1-3|-
CASSLDATRGNTIYF
>TRBV9|TRBJ2-7|-
CASSPGLAGYEQYF
>TRBV2|TRBJ2-3|-
CASSVDRVSDTQYF
>TRBV2|TRBJ1-2|-
CASSERSFLF
>TRBV10-1|TRBJ2-5|-
CASSSVGDQETQYF
>TRBV7-9|TRBJ2-7|-
CASSPGPTPYEQYF
>TRBV5-6|TRBJ1-4|-
CASSPTGEGEKLFF
>TRBV10-3|TRBJ1-4|-
CAISEFGQSGNEKLFF
>TRBV18|TRBJ1-5|-
CASSPLDRVAPQHF
>TRBV7-8|TRBJ2-2|-
CASSSGSHTGELFF
>TRBV9|TRBJ2-3|-
CASSVNTRAPQDTQYF
>TRBV28|TRBJ2-3|-
CASSLLAGDQTRDTQYF
>TRBV28|TRBJ1-5|-
CASSLSGRGRNQPQHF
>TRBV5-4|TRBJ2-1|-
CASSYRETYNEQFF
>TRBV7-9|TRBJ2-1|-
CASSSQAGVSNEQFF